The clone carrying this T cell receptor beta chain was recorded once. Primed by a sample-barcoded 5' primer and a J-beta primer mix, a second PCR proceeded for about 6 to 12 cycles. TCRdb fed the 5' RACE reads into MiXCR, producing one record per CDR3 protein. This repertoire shows fewer than 750,000 distinct CDR3 sequences, over 40% found once; its top ten account for roughly 14%. CDR3 length equals 16 residues. This specimen belongs to a study of blood T cells in healthy people across ages. The source of this sequence is an elderly woman in good health. The V call is TRBV12-3 or TRBV12-4, the J call TRBJ2-7, with TRBD2 identical over 13 bases. The tail of the sequence fits TRBJ2-5 better, so the J call may be wrong. Sequenced material: blood. CDR3 protein: CASSPLTSGRSETQYF. The CDR3 nucleotides are TGTGCCAGCAGTCCGCTGACTAGCGGGAGGTCCGAGACCCAGTACTTC.